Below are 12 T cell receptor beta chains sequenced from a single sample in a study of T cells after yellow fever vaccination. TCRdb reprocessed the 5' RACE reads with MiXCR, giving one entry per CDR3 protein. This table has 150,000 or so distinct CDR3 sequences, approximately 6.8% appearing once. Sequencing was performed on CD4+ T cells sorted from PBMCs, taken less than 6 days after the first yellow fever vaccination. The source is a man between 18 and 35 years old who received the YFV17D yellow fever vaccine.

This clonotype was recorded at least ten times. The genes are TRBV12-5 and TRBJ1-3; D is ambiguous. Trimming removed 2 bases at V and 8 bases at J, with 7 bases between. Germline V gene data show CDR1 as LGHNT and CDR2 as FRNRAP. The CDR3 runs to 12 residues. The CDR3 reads CASGLHLDTIYF. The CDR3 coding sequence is TGTGCTAGTGGTTTGCACCTTGACACCATATATTTT.

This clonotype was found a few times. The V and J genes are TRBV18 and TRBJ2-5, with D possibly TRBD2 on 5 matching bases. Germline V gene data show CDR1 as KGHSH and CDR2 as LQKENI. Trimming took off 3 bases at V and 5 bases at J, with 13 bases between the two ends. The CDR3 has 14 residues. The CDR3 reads CASSPREGWETQYF. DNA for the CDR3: TGTGCCAGCTCACCCCGGGAAGGCTGGGAGACCCAGTACTTC.

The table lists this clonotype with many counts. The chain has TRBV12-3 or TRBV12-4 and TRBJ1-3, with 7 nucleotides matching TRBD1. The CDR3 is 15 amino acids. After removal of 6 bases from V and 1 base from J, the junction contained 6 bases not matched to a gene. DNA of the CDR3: TGTGCCAGCAGACCCGGGACAGCTTCTGGAAACACCATATATTTT. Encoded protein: CASRPGTASGNTIYF.

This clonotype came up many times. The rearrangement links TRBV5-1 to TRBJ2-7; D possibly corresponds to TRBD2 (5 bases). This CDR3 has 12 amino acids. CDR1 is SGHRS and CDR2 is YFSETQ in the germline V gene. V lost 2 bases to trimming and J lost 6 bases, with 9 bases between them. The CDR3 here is CASSFSVGEQYF. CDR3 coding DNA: TGCGCCAGCAGCTTTAGCGTGGGCGAGCAGTACTTC.

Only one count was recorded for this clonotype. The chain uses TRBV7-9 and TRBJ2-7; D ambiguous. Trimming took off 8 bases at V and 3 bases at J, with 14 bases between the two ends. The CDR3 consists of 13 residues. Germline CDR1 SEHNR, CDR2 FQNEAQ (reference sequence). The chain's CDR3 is CASGPRHNYEQYF. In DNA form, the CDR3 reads TGTGCCAGCGGCCCCCGGCACAACTACGAGCAGTACTTC.

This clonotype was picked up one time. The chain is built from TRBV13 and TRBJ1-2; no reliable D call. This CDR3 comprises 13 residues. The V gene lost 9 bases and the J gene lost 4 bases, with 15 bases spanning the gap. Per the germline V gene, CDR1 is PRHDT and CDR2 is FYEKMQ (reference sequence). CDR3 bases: TGTGCCAGGGGCCCCGCACTCCTCTATGGCTACACCTTC. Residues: CARGPALLYGYTF.

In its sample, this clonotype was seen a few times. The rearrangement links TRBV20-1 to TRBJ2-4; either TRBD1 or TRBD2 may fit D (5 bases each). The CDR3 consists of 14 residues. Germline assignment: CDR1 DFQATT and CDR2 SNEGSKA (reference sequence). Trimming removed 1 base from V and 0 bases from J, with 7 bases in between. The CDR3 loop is CSARAGTAKNIQYF. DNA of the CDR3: TGCAGTGCTAGAGCCGGGACAGCCAAAAACATTCAGTACTTC.

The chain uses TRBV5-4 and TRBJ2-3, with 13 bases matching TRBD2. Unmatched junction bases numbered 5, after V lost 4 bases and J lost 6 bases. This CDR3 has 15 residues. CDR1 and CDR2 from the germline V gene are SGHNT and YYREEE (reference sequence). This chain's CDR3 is CASSPTSGGGDTQYF. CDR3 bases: TGTGCCAGCAGCCCCACTAGCGGGGGGGGCGATACGCAGTATTTT.

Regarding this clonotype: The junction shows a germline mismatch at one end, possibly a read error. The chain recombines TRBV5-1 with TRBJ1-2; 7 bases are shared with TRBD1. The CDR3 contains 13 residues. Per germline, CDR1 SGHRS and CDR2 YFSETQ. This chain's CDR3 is CATSRDSLYGYTF. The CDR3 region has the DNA TGCGCCACCAGCCGGGACAGCTTGTATGGCTACACCTTC.

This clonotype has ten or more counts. The CDR3 loop is CASSITGTPSTDTQYF. CDR3 DNA: TGCGCCAGCAGCATTACAGGGACCCCTAGCACAGATACGCAGTATTTT. The J gene is TRBJ2-3, the V gene TRBV5-1; weak D call: TRBD1 (6 bases). Trimming removed 4 bases from V and 0 bases from J, with 15 bases in between. Germline lookup yields CDR1 SGHRS and CDR2 YFSETQ. This CDR3 is 16 amino acids long. The full variable domain, with the rest looked up from reference TRBV5-1 and TRBJ2-3, is KAGVTQTPRYLIKTRGQQVTLSCSPISGHRSVSWYQQTPGQGLQFLFEYFSETQRNKGNFPGRFSGRQFSNSRSEMNVSTLELGDSALYLCASSITGTPSTDTQYFGPGTRLTVL.

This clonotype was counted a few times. CDR3 amino acids: CASSLAVRLNTQYF. Written as DNA, the CDR3 is TGCGCCAGCAGCTTGGCGGTTCGTTTGAATACGCAGTATTTT. The genes are TRBV5-1 and TRBJ2-3; D call uncertain. Trimming took 0 bases from V and 7 from J, leaving 12 bases between them. CDR1 is SGHRS, CDR2 YFSETQ, per germline. The CDR3 spans 14 residues.

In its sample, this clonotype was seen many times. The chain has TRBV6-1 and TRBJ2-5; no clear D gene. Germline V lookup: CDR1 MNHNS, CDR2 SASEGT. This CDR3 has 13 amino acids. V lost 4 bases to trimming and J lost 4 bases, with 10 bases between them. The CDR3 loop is CASSGNQGETQYF. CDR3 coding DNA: TGTGCCAGCAGTGGAAACCAAGGAGAGACCCAGTACTTC.